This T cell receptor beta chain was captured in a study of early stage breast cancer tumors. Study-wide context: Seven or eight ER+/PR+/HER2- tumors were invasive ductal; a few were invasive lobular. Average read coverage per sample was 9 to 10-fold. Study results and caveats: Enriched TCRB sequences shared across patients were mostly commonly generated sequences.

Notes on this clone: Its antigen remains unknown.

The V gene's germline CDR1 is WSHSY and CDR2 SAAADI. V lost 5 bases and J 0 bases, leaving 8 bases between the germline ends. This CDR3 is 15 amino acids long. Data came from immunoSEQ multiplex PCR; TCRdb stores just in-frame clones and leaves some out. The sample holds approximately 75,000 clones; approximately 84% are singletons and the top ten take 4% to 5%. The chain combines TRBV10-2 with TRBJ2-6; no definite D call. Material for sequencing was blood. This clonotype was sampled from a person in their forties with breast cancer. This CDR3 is CASSSTNSGANVLTF. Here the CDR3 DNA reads TGCGCCAGCAGTAGTACTAACTCTGGGGCCAACGTCCTGACTTTC.